This T cell receptor beta chain was captured in a study of cytomegalovirus exposure and HLA in healthy donors. General study findings and limits: Earlier analysis looked at TCR beta V segments, and most were productive about 90% or about 30% of the time. The authors later found most CMV-associated TCR beta chains appeared HLA-restricted. Analysis was carried out at a later point, and it linked a missense DCLRE1C variant to TCR beta V- and J-gene trimming.

Concerning this clone itself: Its specificity is not known.

Use of 60 Vbeta and 13 Jbeta primers characterized the PCR. TCRdb's copy holds only in-frame clones and misses some; the assay was immunoSEQ multiplex PCR. Seen here are about 92,000 clones, 70% to 90% observed once, and the top ten hold around 5.6%. The CDR3 has 16 amino acids. Trimming removed 0 bases from V and 8 bases from J; junction bases left unmatched: 9. Per the germline V gene, CDR1 is SGHRS and CDR2 is YFSETQ. The donors gave bone marrow, and they were healthy. Sequenced: PBMCs. This chain links TRBV5-1 with TRBJ2-1; 9 nucleotides match TRBD2. This TCR derives from a woman between 18 and 30 years old in good health and CMV-seropositive. As DNA, the CDR3 is TGCGCCAGCAGCTTGGCCGCGGGGGGGTCCTCGGATGAGCAGTTCTTC. Encoded protein: CASSLAAGGSSDEQFF.